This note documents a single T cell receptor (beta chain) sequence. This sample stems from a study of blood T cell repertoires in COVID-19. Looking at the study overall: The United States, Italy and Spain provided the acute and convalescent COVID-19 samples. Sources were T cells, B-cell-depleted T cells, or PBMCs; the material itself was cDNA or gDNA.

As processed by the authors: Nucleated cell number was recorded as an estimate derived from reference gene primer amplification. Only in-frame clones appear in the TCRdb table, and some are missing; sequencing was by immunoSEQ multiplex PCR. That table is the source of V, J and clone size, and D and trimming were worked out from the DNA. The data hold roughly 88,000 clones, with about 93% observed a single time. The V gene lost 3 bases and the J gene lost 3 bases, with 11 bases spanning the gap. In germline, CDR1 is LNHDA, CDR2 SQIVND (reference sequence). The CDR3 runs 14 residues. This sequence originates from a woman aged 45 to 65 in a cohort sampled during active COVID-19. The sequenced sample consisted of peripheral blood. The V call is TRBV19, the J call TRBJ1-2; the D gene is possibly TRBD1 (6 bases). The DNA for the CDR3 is TGTGCCAGTAGTATTGGGGGACATGACTATGGCTACACCTTC. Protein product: CASSIGGHDYGYTF.